This entry lists 29 T cell receptor beta chains sequenced from one sample in a study of early T cells in non-severe SARS-CoV-2 infection. TCRdb re-analysed the 5' RACE reads in MiXCR, keeping a single row per CDR3 protein. The sample lists tens of thousands of distinct CDR3 sequences, about 10% occurring once. The material sequenced was whole blood. The receptors come from an adult who was a healthcare worker with PCR-confirmed SARS-CoV-2 infection or an uninfected control (not recorded which).

The J gene is TRBJ1-5, the V gene TRBV2; 7 nucleotides align to TRBD1. Trimming cost V 7 bases and J 4 bases; bases outside gene matches: 10. This CDR3 region has 15 residues. Germline loops: CDR1 SNHLY, CDR2 FYNNEI. The CDR3 sequence: CASKQDRETNQPQHF. CDR3 in DNA: TGTGCCAGCAAGCAAGACAGGGAGACAAATCAGCCCCAGCATTTT.

The chain employs TRBV4-1 and TRBJ2-7; D is uncertain. CDR1 is MGHRA and CDR2 is YSYEKL in the germline V gene. The germline V and J ends were trimmed by 5 bases and 0 bases, with 11 bases remaining between them. The CDR3 totals 14 residues. The CDR3 region has the DNA TGCGCCAGCAGCACCGACCGGAACTCCTACGAGCAGTACTTC. Protein: CASSTDRNSYEQYF.

The chain carries TRBV6-6 and TRBJ1-6; the D gene is possibly TRBD1 (5 bases). Germline V gene data show CDR1 as MNHNY and CDR2 as SVGAGI (reference sequence). CDR3 size: 15 residues. Trimming took 6 bases from V and 9 from J, leaving 18 bases between them. The CDR3 DNA follows: TGTGCCAGCAGACGTACCGGACTCCAGGGTTCACCCCTCCACTTT. Translated, it gives CASRRTGLQGSPLHF.

A few counts support this clonotype. The rearrangement joins TRBV28 to TRBJ2-1, with TRBD2 matching over 14 bases. Germline assignment: CDR1 MDHEN and CDR2 SYDVKM. The CDR3 is 15 residues long. The V segment lost 9 bases and the J segment 7 bases; nucleotides outside the gene matches: 8. CDR3 coding DNA: TGTGCCAGTTATCCCGGGACTAGCGGGAGAAATGAGCAGTTCTTC. Protein: CASYPGTSGRNEQFF. The whole variable domain, remainder taken from reference TRBV28 and TRBJ2-1, is DVKVTQSSRYLVKRTGEKVFLECVQDMDHENMFWYRQDPGLGLRLIYFSYDVKMKEKGDIPEGYSVSREKKERFSLILESASTNQTSMYLCASYPGTSGRNEQFFGPGTRLTVL.

The CDR3, as DNA: TGTGCCAGCAGCCCCCTTCGGACTAGCGGACAAAGAGAGACCCAGTACTTC. It is translated as CASSPLRTSGQRETQYF. The chain combines TRBV7-2 with TRBJ2-5; 10 bases align to TRBD2. Unmatched junction bases numbered 13, after V lost 5 bases and J lost 4 bases. Germline V gene data show CDR1 as SGHTA and CDR2 as FQGNSA. The CDR3 extends over 17 amino acids.

This chain links TRBV5-1 with TRBJ2-7; 9 positions agree with TRBD1. V lost 8 bases to trimming and J lost 2 bases; unmatched junction nucleotides: 5. Germline-derived CDR1 and CDR2 are SGHRS and YFSETQ. The CDR3 covers 13 residues. The CDR3 nucleotides are TGCGCCAGTAAATGGACAGGGGCCTACGAGCAGTACTTC. This encodes CASKWTGAYEQYF.

This clonotype was counted at least ten times. The chain's CDR3 is CSVEGGLVDTQYF. DNA for the CDR3: TGCAGCGTTGAGGGGGGGCTTGTAGATACGCAGTATTTT. The rearrangement joins TRBV29-1 to TRBJ2-3; D possibly corresponds to TRBD2 (7 bases). V dropped 3 bases and J dropped 5 bases, with 12 bases sitting between them. The CDR3 runs 13 residues. Germline values: CDR1 SQVTM, CDR2 ANQGSEA.

The genes are TRBV28 and TRBJ2-7, with D unclear. The V end lost 6 bases, the J end lost 1 base, and 10 bases lay between the germline ends. The CDR3 is 13 residues long. Per the germline V gene, CDR1 is MDHEN and CDR2 is SYDVKM. CDR3 coding DNA: TGTGCCAGCAGAAGGGCCGGGTCCTACGAGCAGTACTTC. Protein sequence: CASRRAGSYEQYF. The full variable domain, rest sourced from reference TRBV28 and TRBJ2-7, is DVKVTQSSRYLVKRTGEKVFLECVQDMDHENMFWYRQDPGLGLRLIYFSYDVKMKEKGDIPEGYSVSREKKERFSLILESASTNQTSMYLCASRRAGSYEQYFGPGTRLTVT.

This clonotype was observed a handful of times. The chain recombines TRBV15 with TRBJ2-1, with 9 bases fitting TRBD2. The germline gives CDR1 LNHNV, CDR2 YYDKDF (reference sequence). The CDR3 runs to 17 residues. The V segment lost 0 bases and the J segment 5 bases; nucleotides outside the gene matches: 8. The CDR3 DNA reads TGTGCCACCAGCAGAGATCTTGCGGGAGGGCCCGACAATGAGCAGTTCTTC. Translated, it gives CATSRDLAGGPDNEQFF.

The rearrangement joins TRBV7-6 to TRBJ2-5; D unclear. The germline V gene has CDR1 SGHVS and CDR2 FNYEAQ. Trimming cost V 5 bases and J 1 base, with 14 bases left between them. The CDR3 runs 15 residues. CDR3 sequence reads: CASSPPGVLQETQYF. DNA for the CDR3: TGTGCCAGCAGCCCCCCCGGAGTCCTCCAAGAGACCCAGTACTTC.

At least ten counts were recorded for this clonotype. V and J are TRBV19 and TRBJ2-3, with D possibly TRBD1 on 5 matching bases. Germline V gene lookup returns CDR1 LNHDA and CDR2 SQIVND (reference sequence). Trimming stripped 8 bases from V and 10 bases from J, with 22 bases between. This CDR3 region has 14 residues. Written as DNA, the CDR3 is TGTGCCAGTCAACTCGCCCAGGGTCTCACGGCGCAGTATTTT. This codes for CASQLAQGLTAQYF. Supplemented by reference TRBV19 and TRBJ2-3, the full variable domain reads DGGITQSPKYLFRKEGQNVTLSCEQNLNHDAMYWYRQDPGQGLRLIYYSQIVNDFQKGDIAEGYSVSREKKESFPLTVTSAQKNPTAFYLCASQLAQGLTAQYFGPGTRLTVL.

The chain combines TRBV11-2 with TRBJ2-1; 8 bases align to TRBD1. The CDR3 is made up of 15 amino acids. Trimming took 4 bases from V and 4 from J; bases not matched to a gene: 6. Germline V gene sequence: CDR1 SGHAT, CDR2 FQNNGV. The CDR3 nucleotides are TGTGCCAGCAGCTCCCGGGACAGGTGGTACAATGAGCAGTTCTTC. Residues: CASSSRDRWYNEQFF.

This clonotype has more than one count but fewer than ten. The chain couples TRBV7-3 to TRBJ2-3; D call uncertain. The CDR3 extends over 16 amino acids. The V end lost 5 bases, the J end lost 0 bases, and 15 bases lay between the germline ends. Per the germline V gene, CDR1 is SGHTA and CDR2 is FQGTGA. CDR3 nucleotide sequence: TGTGCCAGCAGCCCCAACCCCGGGCTTAGCACAGATACGCAGTATTTT. It encodes CASSPNPGLSTDTQYF. Using reference TRBV7-3 and TRBJ2-3 for the parts outside the CDR3, the full variable domain is GAGVSQTPSNKVTEKGKYVELRCDPISGHTALYWYRQSLGQGPEFLIYFQGTGAADDSGLPNDRFFAVRPEGSVSTLKIQRTERGDSAVYLCASSPNPGLSTDTQYFGPGTRLTVL.

The chain couples TRBV29-1 to TRBJ1-1; D might be TRBD1 (5 bases). Trimming cost V 7 bases and J 1 base, with 22 bases left between them. The CDR3 length is 16 residues. Germline V CDR1 and CDR2: SQVTM, ANQGSEA. The CDR3 nucleotides read TGCAGCGGGACGAGGTTAGCGGGGCCAACGAACACTGAAGCTTTCTTT. Its translation is CSGTRLAGPTNTEAFF.

The genes are TRBV4-2 and TRBJ1-5; 11 nucleotides match TRBD1. CDR1 and CDR2 (germline): LGHNA, YNFKEQ. With 4 bases clipped from V and 3 bases from J, the junction kept 5 bases outside the gene matches. The CDR3 has 16 residues. The CDR3 region is CASSLRTGGVNQPQHF. CDR3 sequence (DNA): TGTGCCAGCAGCCTAAGGACAGGGGGCGTCAATCAGCCCCAGCATTTT.

The chain recombines TRBV20-1 with TRBJ2-3, with D maybe TRBD2 (5 bases). The length of the CDR3 is 14 residues. Germline V lookup: CDR1 DFQATT, CDR2 SNEGSKA (reference sequence). Trimming left V 3 bases short and J 2 bases short, with 12 bases between. Here the CDR3 DNA reads TGCAGTGCTAGGAGTCAAGCGGCCACAGATACGCAGTATTTT. Its protein product is CSARSQAATDTQYF.

This chain joins TRBV19 and TRBJ2-4; D might be TRBD2 (5 bases). V gave up 5 bases and J gave up 8 bases, with 25 bases separating them. The CDR3 runs 17 residues. Germline V gene lookup returns CDR1 LNHDA and CDR2 SQIVND (reference sequence). The CDR3 coding sequence is TGTGCCAGTAGTTCGCCGCCCGGCCGGGGATTGGTGGACATTCAGTACTTC. Protein product: CASSSPPGRGLVDIQYF. The full variable domain, rest sourced from reference TRBV19 and TRBJ2-4, is DGGITQSPKYLFRKEGQNVTLSCEQNLNHDAMYWYRQDPGQGLRLIYYSQIVNDFQKGDIAEGYSVSREKKESFPLTVTSAQKNPTAFYLCASSSPPGRGLVDIQYFGAGTRLSVL.

In the case of this clonotype: This sequence may be a read error, since a much larger clone differs from it by one base. The chain uses TRBV24-1 and TRBJ1-2, with a possible D match to TRBD1 (5 bases). The length of the CDR3 is 13 residues. The germline gives CDR1 KGHDR, CDR2 SFDVKD. V was trimmed by 0 bases and J by 8 bases, leaving 9 bases between them. CDR3 loop: CATSDLSGSGYTF. The CDR3 DNA sequence: TGTGCCACCAGTGATTTGTCAGGGAGCGGCTACACCTTC.

This clonotype was observed many times. This chain joins TRBV20-1 and TRBJ2-7; no firm D call. The CDR3 is made up of 12 amino acids. Trimming pared 1 base from V and 3 bases from J, leaving 7 bases between. Germline-derived CDR1 and CDR2 are DFQATT and SNEGSKA (reference sequence). In DNA, the CDR3 is TGCAGTGCTAGAGGACAACACTACGAGCAGTACTTC. As protein: CSARGQHYEQYF.

This clonotype was seen many times. The chain couples TRBV11-1 to TRBJ2-2; D call uncertain. Germline V CDR1 and CDR2: SGHAT, FQDESV (reference sequence). This CDR3 is 14 amino acids long. With 3 bases removed from V and 1 base from J, the gap between germline ends came to 6 bases. The CDR3 spells CASSLEQNTGELFF. In DNA, the CDR3 is TGTGCCAGCAGCTTGGAACAGAACACCGGGGAGCTGTTTTTT.

V and J are TRBV11-2 and TRBJ1-2; D possibly corresponds to TRBD1 (5 bases). The germline CDR1 and CDR2 sequences are SGHAT and FQNNGV. The CDR3 totals 12 residues. V lost 0 bases and J lost 6, with 5 bases in between. CDR3 nucleotide sequence: TGTGCCAGCAGCTTAGAAGGGGATGGCTACACCTTC. This translates into CASSLEGDGYTF. The full variable domain, rest sourced from reference TRBV11-2 and TRBJ1-2, is EAGVAQSPRYKIIEKRQSVAFWCNPISGHATLYWYQQILGQGPKLLIQFQNNGVVDDSQLPKDRFSAERLKGVDSTLKIQPAKLEDSAVYLCASSLEGDGYTFGSGTRLTVV.

This clonotype was observed a handful of times. J is TRBJ2-1 and V is TRBV24-1; D not resolved. Deletions cut 0 bases from V and 6 bases from J, with 8 bases between. Looked up from germline, CDR1 is KGHDR and CDR2 is SFDVKD. The CDR3 runs 14 residues. This chain's CDR3 is CATSDLPPSNEQFF. CDR3 nucleotide sequence: TGTGCCACCAGTGATTTGCCCCCCAGCAATGAGCAGTTCTTC.

This clonotype has at least ten counts. The genes are TRBV7-6 and TRBJ2-7, with D possibly matching TRBD1 (5 bases). Looked up from germline, CDR1 is SGHVS and CDR2 is FNYEAQ. V was pared by 4 bases and J by 7 bases, with 20 bases between. The CDR3 loop spans 15 amino acids. CDR3 in DNA: TGTGCCAGCAGCTATCAGGGTCCCGTTAGTATGGAGCAGTACTTC. Translation gives CASSYQGPVSMEQYF.

The J gene is TRBJ2-7, the V gene TRBV4-1; D perhaps matches TRBD2 (5 bases). Germline CDR1 reads MGHRA; CDR2 reads YSYEKL. There are 16 residues in the CDR3. V lost 4 bases, J lost 0 bases, and 16 bases lay in between. CDR3 nucleotide sequence: TGCGCCAGCAGCCCCGAGTGGCTGGGGAGCTCCTACGAGCAGTACTTC. Translating gives CASSPEWLGSSYEQYF.

With respect to this clonotype: With a much larger clone just one base away, this may be a read error. V usage is TRBV6-1 and J usage is TRBJ2-6; 11 nucleotides agree with TRBD1. Germline CDR1 MNHNS, CDR2 SASEGT. The CDR3 runs 18 residues. CDR3 in amino acids: CASSEADRGLIWADVLTF. The CDR3 nucleotides read TGTGCCAGCAGTGAAGCGGACAGGGGGCTAATCTGGGCCGACGTCCTGACTTTC.

This clonotype appeared many times. This rearrangement joins TRBV3-1 to TRBJ1-6; D not resolved. V lost 2 bases to trimming and J lost 13 bases, with 9 bases between them. Germline V gene sequence: CDR1 LGHDT, CDR2 YNNKEL (reference sequence). The CDR3 is 12 residues long. Written as DNA, the CDR3 is TGTGCCAGCAGCCAATCGGTGGGGCCCCTCCACTTT. It is translated as CASSQSVGPLHF.

This clonotype was seen at least ten times. This chain connects TRBV29-1 to TRBJ2-1; 10 bases are shared with TRBD2. The CDR3 totals 11 residues. Germline lookup yields CDR1 SQVTM and CDR2 ANQGSEA. The V and J ends lost 8 bases and 9 bases, in that order; junction bases with no gene match: 4. CDR3 coding DNA: TGCAGCCTAGCGGGAGTAACTGAGCAGTTCTTC. It is translated as CSLAGVTEQFF.

This clonotype has at least ten counts. The chain recombines TRBV4-1 with TRBJ2-2; D is possibly TRBD1 (5 bases). This CDR3 contains 17 residues. Germline CDR1 and CDR2: MGHRA and YSYEKL. The V end was cut by 0 bases, the J end by 2 bases, with 13 bases between. CDR3 region: CASSQDGGRANTGELFF. The CDR3 DNA sequence: TGCGCCAGCAGCCAAGACGGCGGCAGGGCCAACACCGGGGAGCTGTTTTTT.

There are a few counts of this clonotype. The rearrangement uses TRBV18 and TRBJ2-7; TRBD1 might be the D (5 bases). CDR1 KGHSH and CDR2 LQKENI come from the germline V gene. V lost 0 bases, J lost 4 bases, and 7 bases lay in between. This CDR3 region has 13 residues. CDR3: CASSPPGQYEQYF. The DNA for the CDR3 is TGTGCCAGCTCACCACCGGGGCAGTACGAGCAGTACTTC.